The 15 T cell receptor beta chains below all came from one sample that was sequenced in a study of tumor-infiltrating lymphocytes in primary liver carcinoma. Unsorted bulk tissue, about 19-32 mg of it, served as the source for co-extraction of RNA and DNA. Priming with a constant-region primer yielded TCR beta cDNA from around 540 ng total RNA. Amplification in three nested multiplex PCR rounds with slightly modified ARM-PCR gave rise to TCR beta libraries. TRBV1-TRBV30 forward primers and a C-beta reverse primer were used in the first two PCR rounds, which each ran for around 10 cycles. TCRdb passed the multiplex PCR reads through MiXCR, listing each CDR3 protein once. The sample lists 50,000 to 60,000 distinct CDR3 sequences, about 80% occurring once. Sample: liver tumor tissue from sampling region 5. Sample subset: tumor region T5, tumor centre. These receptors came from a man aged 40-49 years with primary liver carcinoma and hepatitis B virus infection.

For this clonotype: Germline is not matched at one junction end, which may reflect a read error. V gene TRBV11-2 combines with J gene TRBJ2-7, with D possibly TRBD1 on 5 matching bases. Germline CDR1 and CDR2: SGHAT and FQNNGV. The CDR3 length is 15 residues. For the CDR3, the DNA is TGTGCCGGCAGCTTACGATGGATAGGGGAAAACGAGCAGTACTTT. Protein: CAGSLRWIGENEQYF.

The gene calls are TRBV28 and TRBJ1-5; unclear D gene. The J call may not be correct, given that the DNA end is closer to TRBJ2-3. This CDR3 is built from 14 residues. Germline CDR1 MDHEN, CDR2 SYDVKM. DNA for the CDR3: TGTGCCAGCACCCGTCATGGCCTCAATCAGGCCCAGTATTTT. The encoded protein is CASTRHGLNQAQYF.

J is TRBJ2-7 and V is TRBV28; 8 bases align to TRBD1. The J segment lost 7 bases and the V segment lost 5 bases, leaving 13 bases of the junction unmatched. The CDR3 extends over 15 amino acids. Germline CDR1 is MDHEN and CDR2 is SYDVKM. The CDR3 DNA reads TGTGCCAGCAGTATCACGGGACAGGTGATTAATGAGCAGTACTTC. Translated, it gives CASSITGQVINEQYF.

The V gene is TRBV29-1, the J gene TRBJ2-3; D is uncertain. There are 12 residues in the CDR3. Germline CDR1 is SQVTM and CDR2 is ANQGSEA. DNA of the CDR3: TGCATCGGATGGTGGTACACAGATACGCAGTATTTT. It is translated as CIGWWYTDTQYF.

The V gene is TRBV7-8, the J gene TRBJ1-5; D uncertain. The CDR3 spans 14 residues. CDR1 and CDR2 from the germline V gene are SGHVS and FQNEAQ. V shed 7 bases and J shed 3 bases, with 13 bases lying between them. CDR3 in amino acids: CASILTVDNQPQHF. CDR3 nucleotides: TGTGCCAGCATATTGACTGTGGACAATCAGCCCCAGCATTTT.

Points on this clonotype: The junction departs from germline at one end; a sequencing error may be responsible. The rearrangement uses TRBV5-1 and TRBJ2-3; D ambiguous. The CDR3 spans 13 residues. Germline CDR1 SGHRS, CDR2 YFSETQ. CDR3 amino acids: CPSSSPDTDTQYF. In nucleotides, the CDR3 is TGCCCCAGCAGTTCCCCAGACACAGATACGCAGTATTTT.

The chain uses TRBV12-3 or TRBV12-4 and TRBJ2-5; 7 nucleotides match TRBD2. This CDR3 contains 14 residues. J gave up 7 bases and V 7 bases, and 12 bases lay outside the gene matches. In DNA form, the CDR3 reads TGTGCCAGCATCCTCCGGGAGGATATGTTGACCCAGTACTTC. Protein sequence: CASILREDMLTQYF.

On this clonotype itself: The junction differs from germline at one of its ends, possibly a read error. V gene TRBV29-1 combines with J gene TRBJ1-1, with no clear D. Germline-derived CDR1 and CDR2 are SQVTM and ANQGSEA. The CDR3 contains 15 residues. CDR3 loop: CSGRAGWGMITKAFF. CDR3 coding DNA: TGCAGCGGTCGGGCGGGGTGGGGAATGATCACTAAAGCTTTCTTT.

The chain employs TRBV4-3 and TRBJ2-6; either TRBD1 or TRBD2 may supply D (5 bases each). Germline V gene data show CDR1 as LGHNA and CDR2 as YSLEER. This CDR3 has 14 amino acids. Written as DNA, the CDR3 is TGCGCTGGCAGCCAAGGTGGGGGAGTCAACGTCCTGACTTTC. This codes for CAGSQGGGVNVLTF.

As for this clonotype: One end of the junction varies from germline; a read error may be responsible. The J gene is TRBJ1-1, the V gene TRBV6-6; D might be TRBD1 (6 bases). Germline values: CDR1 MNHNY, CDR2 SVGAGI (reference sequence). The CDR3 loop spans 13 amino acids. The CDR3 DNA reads TGTGCCGGCAGCATAGGGGGGACTACTGAAGCTTTCTTC. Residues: CAGSIGGTTEAFF.

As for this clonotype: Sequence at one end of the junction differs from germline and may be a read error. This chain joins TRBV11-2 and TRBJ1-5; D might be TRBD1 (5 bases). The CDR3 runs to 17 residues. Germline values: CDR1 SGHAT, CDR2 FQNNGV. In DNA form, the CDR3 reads TGTGCCAGCAGCTTAGTAGGGGTAACAGAGAGTAATCAACCCCAGCATTTT. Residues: CASSLVGVTESNQPQHF.

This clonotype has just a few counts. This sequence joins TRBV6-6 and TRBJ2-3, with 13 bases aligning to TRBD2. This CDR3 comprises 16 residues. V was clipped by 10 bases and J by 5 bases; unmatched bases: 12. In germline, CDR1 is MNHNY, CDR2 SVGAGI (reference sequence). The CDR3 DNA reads TGTGCCACCCGACTAGCGGGAGGTTCCCGCATAGATACGCAGTATTTT. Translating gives CATRLAGGSRIDTQYF.

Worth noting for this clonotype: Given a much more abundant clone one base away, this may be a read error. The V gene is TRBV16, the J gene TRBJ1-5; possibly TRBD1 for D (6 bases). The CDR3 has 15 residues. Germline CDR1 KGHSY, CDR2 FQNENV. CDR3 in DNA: TGTGCCCGCAGCCCGGGGGGCGGGGCGGAACAGCCCCAGCATTTT. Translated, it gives CARSPGGGAEQPQHF. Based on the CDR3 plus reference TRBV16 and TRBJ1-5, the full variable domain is GEEVAQTPKHLVRGEGQKAKLYCAPIKGHSYVFWYQQVLKNEFKFLISFQNENVFDETGMPKERFSAKCLPNSPCSLEIQATKLEDSAVYFCARSPGGGAEQPQHFGDGTRLSIL.

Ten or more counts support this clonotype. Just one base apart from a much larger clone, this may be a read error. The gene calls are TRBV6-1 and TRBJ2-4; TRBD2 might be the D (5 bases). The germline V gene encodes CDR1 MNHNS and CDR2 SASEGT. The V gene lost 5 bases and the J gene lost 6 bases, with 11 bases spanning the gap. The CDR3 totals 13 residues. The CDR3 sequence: CASSKEEANIQYF. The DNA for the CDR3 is TGTGCCAGCAGTAAAGAGGAGGCAAACATTCAGTACTTC.

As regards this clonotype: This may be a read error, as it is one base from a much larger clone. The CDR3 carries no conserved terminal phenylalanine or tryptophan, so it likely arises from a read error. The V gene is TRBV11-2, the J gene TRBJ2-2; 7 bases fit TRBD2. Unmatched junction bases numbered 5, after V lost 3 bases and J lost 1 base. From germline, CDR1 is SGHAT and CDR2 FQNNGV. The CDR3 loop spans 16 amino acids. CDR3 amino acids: CASSFSSGVNTGELFI. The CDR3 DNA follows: TGTGCCAGCAGCTTTTCTAGCGGCGTGAACACCGGGGAGCTGTTTATT.